These T cell receptor beta chains were read from a single sample in a study of somatic mutations in cytotoxic T cells in rheumatoid arthritis. Profiling relied on immunoSEQ multiplex PCR, and the TCRdb table lists in-frame clones only, not all of them. The sample holds some 19,000 clones, about 85% seen once. Sequenced sample: CD8+ T cells sorted from blood. These receptors were collected from a man between 18 and 29 years old with rheumatoid arthritis. The CDR3 runs from the conserved cysteine through the conserved F or W. A D gene is named only where the DNA matches it firmly. Expanded clones are given a class, and other clones once, few, many or no size at all.

j_call v_call d_call clone_size cdr3_nt cdr3_aa
TRBJ1-1 TRBV4-1 - - TGCGCCAGCAGCCAAGGGGAGGGCGGCGTCACTGAAGCTTTCTTT CASSQGEGGVTEAFF
TRBJ2-7 TRBV15 TRBD1 - TGTGCCACCAGCGAAGACAGGGGGGACTTCTACGAGCAGTACTTC CATSEDRGDFYEQYF
TRBJ1-5 TRBV27 - - TGTGCCAGCAGCCCCAGTTTAATCGTAAAGGGCAGCAATCAGCCCCAGCATTTT CASSPSLIVKGSNQPQHF
TRBJ2-1 TRBV25-1 - - TGTGCCAGCAGTGATTACAATGAGCAGTTCTTC CASSDYNEQFF
TRBJ1-5 TRBV4-1 - few TGCGCCAGCAGCCAGAGCCGGGGGCGGTATCAGCCCCAGCATTTT CASSQSRGRYQPQHF
TRBJ2-7 TRBV27 - - TGTGCCAGCAGTTTTGGGGGCGCGACGGGCGAGCAGTACTTC CASSFGGATGEQYF
TRBJ1-2 TRBV30 - - TGTGCCTGGAGTGTAGTAGGAACTAACTATGGCTACACCTTC CAWSVVGTNYGYTF
TRBJ1-1 TRBV9 TRBD1 - TGTGCCAGCAGCTCACCCCCGGGACAGGGAGACACTGAAGCTTTCTTT CASSSPPGQGDTEAFF
TRBJ1-4 TRBV6-5 TRBD1 - TGTGCCAGACCGGGACAGAGAAATGAAAAACTGTTTTTT CARPGQRNEKLFF
TRBJ2-3 TRBV7-3 - - TGTGCCAGCAGCTTAACTAGCGGATTCACAGATACGCAGTATTTT CASSLTSGFTDTQYF
TRBJ2-7 TRBV7-8 TRBD1 - TGTGCCAGCAGCCTCCTGACAGGGTTCTCCCACGAGCAGTACTTC CASSLLTGFSHEQYF
TRBJ2-2 TRBV13 TRBD1 - TGTGCCAGCAGCTCTCCACAGGGGGCCGACGGGAAGCTGTTTTTT CASSSPQGADGKLFF
TRBJ1-1 TRBV2 - - TGTGCCAGCAGTGATCCGGGCTCCGGGACTGAAGCTTTCTTT CASSDPGSGTEAFF
TRBJ2-3 TRBV9 TRBD2 - TGTGCCAGCAGCGCTAGCGGGGGCGTTACAGATACGCAGTATTTT CASSASGGVTDTQYF
TRBJ2-7 TRBV7-2 - - TGTGCCAGCAGCTCCGGGACTTCCGCCTACGAGCAGTACTTC CASSSGTSAYEQYF
TRBJ2-7 TRBV6-5 - - TGTGCCAGCAGTTACAGGGACCACTTGGACGAGCAGTACTTC CASSYRDHLDEQYF
TRBJ2-1 TRBV15 - - TGTGCCACCAGCAGAGATTACGGACAAGATTACAATGAGCAGTTCTTC CATSRDYGQDYNEQFF
TRBJ1-1 TRBV11-2 - - TGTGCCAGCAGGACAGGACACACTGAAGCTTTCTTT CASRTGHTEAFF
TRBJ1-1 TRBV11-2 - - TGTGCCAGCAGCTTATACCGACAGCTGAACACTGAAGCTTTCTTT CASSLYRQLNTEAFF
TRBJ1-1 TRBV28 - - TGTGCCAGCAGTTTTTTAGACCGGGAACCGAACACTGAAGCTTTCTTT CASSFLDREPNTEAFF
TRBJ1-3 TRBV7-8 - - TGTGCCAGCAGCCCCTACAGAAACCCCTACTCTTTCCCTATGGACACCATATATTTT CASSPYRNPYSFPMDTIYF
TRBJ1-2 TRBV15 - - TGTGCCACCAGCAGACCGCACACGGCGGGGTATGGCTACACCTTC CATSRPHTAGYGYTF
TRBJ2-3 TRBV7-9 - - TGTGCCAGCAGCTTAGGAGGTCTGGGCACAGATACGCAGTATTTT CASSLGGLGTDTQYF
TRBJ1-1 TRBV27 TRBD1 - TGTGCCAGCAGTTTTTACGGGACAGGGGGCGTTTTTCCGACTGAAGCTTTCTTT CASSFYGTGGVFPTEAFF
TRBJ1-1 TRBV28 - - TGTGCCAGCAGACCTAGGGCGGGCCCCGACACTGAAGCTTTCTTT CASRPRAGPDTEAFF
TRBJ1-1 TRBV10-3 - - TGTGCCATCAGTGAATGGGACACTGAAGCTTTCTTT CAISEWDTEAFF
TRBJ2-7 TRBV6-1 - few TGTGCCAGCGGGTACGAGCAGTACTTC CASGYEQYF
TRBJ2-1 TRBV7-9 TRBD2 - TGTGCCGGCCGACCCTTTGACGGAGCTAGCGGGGGCCGGGACAATGAGCAGTTCTTC CAGRPFDGASGGRDNEQFF
TRBJ2-7 TRBV6-1 - few TGTGCCAGCAGAGGGGGTAACGAGCAGTACTTC CASRGGNEQYF
TRBJ2-1 TRBV7-9 - - TGTGCCAGCAGCTCCCACAACAATGAGCAGTTCTTC CASSSHNNEQFF
TRBJ1-1 TRBV4-1 - - TGCGCCAGCAGCCAAGGGGTGGCAGGGAACACTGAAGCTTTCTTT CASSQGVAGNTEAFF
TRBJ2-2 TRBV19 - - TGTGCCAGTAGGGGGTCTACGAACACCGGGGAGCTGTTTTTT CASRGSTNTGELFF
TRBJ2-7 TRBV5-1 TRBD1 - TGCGCCAGCAGAGCGGGACAGGGAATTTCCTACGAGCAGTACTTC CASRAGQGISYEQYF
TRBJ2-3 TRBV13 - - TGTGCCAGCACAAGGAGGGGCGCAGATTATACAGATACGCAGTATTTT CASTRRGADYTDTQYF
TRBJ1-5 TRBV11-2 TRBD1 - TGTGCCAGCAGCTTAGGGGACAGGGGTTATAGCAATCAGCCCCAGCATTTT CASSLGDRGYSNQPQHF
TRBJ2-1 TRBV4-1 - - TGCGCCAGCAGCCAAGGACAACCCCCGACCGTCAATGAGCAGTTCTTC CASSQGQPPTVNEQFF
TRBJ2-1 TRBV13 - - TGTGCCAGCAGCTTACCTAGCTCCTACAATGAGCAGTTCTTC CASSLPSSYNEQFF
TRBJ2-7 TRBV6-5 - - TGTGCCAGCAGTACGGGACGGCCCTACGAGCAGTACTTC CASSTGRPYEQYF
TRBJ2-2 TRBV29-1 TRBD1 medium-sized TGCAGCGTCCGGGACAGGGACACCGGGGAGCTGTTTTTT CSVRDRDTGELFF
TRBJ2-7 TRBV11-2 TRBD1 - TGTGCCAGCAGCTTAGGGACAGGAGGTTTAAACTCCTACGAGCAGTACTTC CASSLGTGGLNSYEQYF
TRBJ2-2 TRBV6-5 - - TGTGCCAGCAGTTACTCGGGACATAACACCGGGGAGCTGTTTTTT CASSYSGHNTGELFF
TRBJ1-2 TRBV29-1 - once TGCAGCGTTGACAGGCGGACCTATGGCTACACCTTC CSVDRRTYGYTF
TRBJ1-4 TRBV4-2 TRBD1 - TGTGCCAGCAGCCAAAACCCGGGACAGGGGGGGGATGAAAAACTGTTTTTT CASSQNPGQGGDEKLFF